This T cell receptor (beta chain) was identified in a study of immune evolution from preneoplasia to lung adenocarcinoma. Produced via immunoSEQ multiplex PCR; TCRdb's table is partial and in-frame only. The table lists under 6,000 clones, under 80% of them singletons. Comment on this clone: What it binds is unknown.

Looked up from germline, CDR1 is SGHTA and CDR2 is FQGNSA. Trimming removed 2 bases from V and 6 bases from J, with 17 bases in between. This CDR3 region has 16 residues. Study outcomes and limitations: Normal lung had the highest top T cell clone frequencies. Later-stage lesions appeared to have more T cells, more diversity, less clonality.

The genes are TRBV7-2 and TRBJ2-1, with D perhaps given as TRBD1 or TRBD2 (5 bases each). Sequencing input: FFPE minimally invasive lung adenocarcinoma tissue. The TCR comes from a person between 55 and 80 years old with lung adenocarcinoma. The DNA for the CDR3 is TGTGCCAGCAGCTTATTTGGGACCCCTCTTGGCAATGAGCAGTTCTTC. It codes for CASSLFGTPLGNEQFF. Full variable domain (remainder filled in from reference TRBV7-2 and TRBJ2-1): GAGVSQSPSNKVTEKGKDVELRCDPISGHTALYWYRQSLGQGLEFLIYFQGNSAPDKSGLPSDRFSAERTGGSVSTLTIQRTQQEDSAVYLCASSLFGTPLGNEQFFGPGTRLTVL.